Presented here are 24 T cell receptor beta chains from one specimen sequenced in a study of T cell changes during pregnancy in multiple sclerosis. The data were produced by immunoSEQ multiplex PCR, yet TCRdb's version contains in-frame clones alone and is incomplete. The repertoire holds tens of thousands of clones, with roughly 90% as singletons. Here the sequenced sample was CD4+ T cells from peripheral blood mononuclear cells, taken in the second trimester of pregnancy. All receptors derive from a female donor with multiple sclerosis, enrolled in a pregnancy study.

This clone was seen a single time. The rearrangement uses TRBV7-2 and TRBJ2-7; 7 bases fit TRBD1. The V segment lost 5 bases and the J segment 3 bases; nucleotides outside the gene matches: 7. Germline CDR1 reads SGHTA; CDR2 reads FQGNSA. This CDR3 spans 14 amino acids. The CDR3 region is CASSGDRANYEQYF. The CDR3 DNA reads TGTGCCAGCAGCGGGGACAGAGCAAACTACGAGCAGTACTTC.

The chain recombines TRBV9 with TRBJ2-1; the D gene is possibly TRBD2 (6 bases). The V end lost 0 bases, the J end lost 2 bases, and 9 bases lay between the germline ends. The CDR3 spans 15 residues. Germline V lookup: CDR1 SGDLS, CDR2 YYNGEE. The CDR3 DNA follows: TGTGCCAGCAGCGTAGGCCTAGCGACCTACAATGAGCAGTTCTTC. Translation: CASSVGLATYNEQFF. Together with reference TRBV9 and TRBJ2-1, the CDR3 gives the full variable domain: DSGVTQTPKHLITATGQRVTLRCSPRSGDLSVYWYQQSLDQGLQFLIQYYNGEERAKGNILERFSAQQFPDLHSELNLSSLELGDSALYFCASSVGLATYNEQFFGPGTRLTVL.

The chain couples TRBV7-8 to TRBJ2-1, with 8 bases fitting TRBD1. Germline CDR1 SGHVS, CDR2 FQNEAQ. The trim removed 1 base at V and 4 bases at J, leaving 3 bases unmatched. This CDR3 is built from 15 residues. In nucleotides, the CDR3 is TGTGCCAGCAGCTTAGAGGGACAGGCTTACAATGAGCAGTTCTTC. Amino acids: CASSLEGQAYNEQFF. The complete variable domain, with remaining parts taken from reference TRBV7-8 and TRBJ2-1, reads GAGVSQSPRYKVAKRGQDVALRCDPISGHVSLFWYQQALGQGPEFLTYFQNEAQLDKSGLPSDRFFAERPEGSVSTLKIQRTQQEDSAVYLCASSLEGQAYNEQFFGPGTRLTVL.

V is TRBV18 and J is TRBJ2-3; the match to TRBD2 covers 10 bases. CDR3 length: 16 residues. V trimming: 6 bases; J trimming: 0 bases; junction bases outside the gene matches: 6. The germline gives CDR1 KGHSH, CDR2 LQKENI. The CDR3 loop reads CASSTRLAGSTDTQYF. The CDR3 DNA follows: TGTGCCAGCTCGACCCGACTAGCGGGTAGCACAGATACGCAGTATTTT.

The V and J genes are TRBV7-2 and TRBJ1-1; D is unresolved. V shed 2 bases and J shed 5 bases, with 12 bases lying between them. CDR1 and CDR2 from the germline V gene are SGHTA and FQGNSA. This CDR3 comprises 14 residues. Written as DNA, the CDR3 is TGTGCCAGCAGCTTAAATCCGGTGAGGACTGAAGCTTTCTTT. Residues: CASSLNPVRTEAFF.

J is TRBJ2-1 and V is TRBV9, with 11 bases aligning to TRBD2. With 3 bases clipped from V and 3 bases from J, the junction kept 2 bases outside the gene matches. From germline, CDR1 is SGDLS and CDR2 YYNGEE. The CDR3 sequence is 15 residues long. The CDR3 nucleotides are TGTGCCAGCAGCGCCCTAGCGGGAGGCTACAATGAGCAGTTCTTC. Amino acids: CASSALAGGYNEQFF.

V and J are TRBV4-2 and TRBJ1-2; perhaps TRBD1 as D (6 bases). This CDR3 comprises 15 residues. CDR1 and CDR2 (germline): LGHNA, YNFKEQ. V was clipped by 0 bases and J by 4 bases, with 12 bases between them. Here the CDR3 reads CASSQEQGASYGYTF. The CDR3 nucleotides are TGTGCCAGCAGCCAAGAACAGGGCGCGTCCTATGGCTACACCTTC.

The chain links TRBV4-2 to TRBJ2-3; the match to TRBD2 covers 12 bases. The CDR3 is 15 amino acids. CDR1 LGHNA and CDR2 YNFKEQ come from the germline V gene. Trimming took 4 bases from V and 8 from J; bases not matched to a gene: 7. The DNA of the CDR3 is TGTGCCAGCAGCCCCCAGACTAGCGGGAGCGGTACGCAGTATTTT. This gives the protein CASSPQTSGSGTQYF.

The chain employs TRBV7-9 and TRBJ1-2, with 9 positions matching TRBD1. The V gene end was trimmed by 5 bases and the J gene end by 6 bases; junction bases not matched to a gene: 7. The CDR3 has 14 amino acids. CDR1 SEHNR and CDR2 FQNEAQ come from the germline V gene (reference sequence). The CDR3 spells CASSLRGQGNGYTF. The CDR3 DNA sequence: TGTGCCAGCAGCCTCCGGGGACAGGGCAATGGCTACACCTTC.

The chain combines TRBV6-1 with TRBJ1-1; 7 bases fit TRBD1. The CDR3 is 15 amino acids. V lost 4 bases to trimming and J lost 5 bases; unmatched junction nucleotides: 10. CDR1 and CDR2 from the germline V gene are MNHNS and SASEGT. CDR3 residues: CASSGTQGVGTEAFF. CDR3 coding DNA: TGTGCCAGCAGTGGGACTCAGGGGGTAGGGACTGAAGCTTTCTTT.

CDR3 protein: CASSPGLAGADTQYF. CDR3 DNA sequence: TGTGCCAGCAGCCCCGGACTAGCGGGAGCAGATACGCAGTATTTT. This chain links TRBV7-2 with TRBJ2-3; 13 nucleotides align to TRBD2. Unmatched junction bases numbered 3, after V lost 5 bases and J lost 4 bases. Germline lookup yields CDR1 SGHTA and CDR2 FQGNSA. This CDR3 has 15 residues.

CDR3 sequence (DNA): TGTGCCAGCAGCCAACCCCCGAGCGGGGGCCGCTCCTATAATTCACCCCTCCACTTT. Amino acids: CASSQPPSGGRSYNSPLHF. The genes are TRBV4-2 and TRBJ1-6, with D tentatively TRBD1 (6 bases). CDR1 is LGHNA, CDR2 YNFKEQ, per germline. This CDR3 region has 19 residues. Trimming pared 2 bases from V and 0 bases from J, leaving 17 bases between.

The chain combines TRBV7-2 with TRBJ1-1; 9 nucleotides align to TRBD1. Germline V lookup: CDR1 SGHTA, CDR2 FQGNSA. CDR3 size: 15 residues. V lost 4 bases, J lost 5 bases, and 8 bases stayed unmatched. Written as DNA, the CDR3 is TGTGCCAGCAGCTCCCGCGAGACAGGGGGGACTGAAGCTTTCTTT. As protein: CASSSRETGGTEAFF.

The J gene is TRBJ2-5, the V gene TRBV19; 11 nucleotides agree with TRBD1. Unmatched junction bases numbered 9, after V lost 4 bases and J lost 5 bases. CDR1 and CDR2 (germline): LNHDA, SQIVND (reference sequence). The CDR3 runs 16 residues. Here the CDR3 reads CASSTLGTGGTETQYF. Written as DNA, the CDR3 is TGTGCCAGTAGTACCCTCGGGACAGGGGGAACGGAGACCCAGTACTTC.

This clone was counted a single time. The V and J genes are TRBV15 and TRBJ2-1; 9 nucleotides line up with TRBD2. Per germline, CDR1 LNHNV and CDR2 YYDKDF (reference sequence). The V and J ends lost 3 bases and 8 bases, in that order; junction bases with no gene match: 11. CDR3 length: 16 amino acids. CDR3 region: CATSSPQAGGRHEQFF. The CDR3 bases are TGTGCCACCAGCAGCCCCCAAGCGGGAGGTAGGCATGAGCAGTTCTTC.

This clone is a singleton in its sample. J is TRBJ1-2 and V is TRBV7-2; 10 bases fit TRBD1. The trim removed 5 bases at V and 0 bases at J, leaving 6 bases unmatched. Germline values: CDR1 SGHTA, CDR2 FQGNSA. The CDR3 is made up of 16 amino acids. The CDR3 nucleotides read TGTGCCAGCAGCGGAATAGGACAGGGGGCTAACTATGGCTACACCTTC. As protein: CASSGIGQGANYGYTF. Full variable domain (missing parts from reference TRBV7-2 and TRBJ1-2): GAGVSQSPSNKVTEKGKDVELRCDPISGHTALYWYRQSLGQGLEFLIYFQGNSAPDKSGLPSDRFSAERTGGSVSTLTIQRTQQEDSAVYLCASSGIGQGANYGYTFGSGTRLTVV.

This chain links TRBV4-3 with TRBJ2-1, with a possible D match to TRBD2 (5 bases). Trimming cost V 1 base and J 2 bases, with 18 bases left between them. The CDR3 runs to 18 residues. CDR1 is LGHNA, CDR2 YSLEER, per germline. Written as DNA, the CDR3 is TGCGCCAGCAGCCAAGGTGTGACTACGCCCCCCCCCTACAATGAGCAGTTCTTC. It yields the protein CASSQGVTTPPPYNEQFF.

The chain combines TRBV7-2 with TRBJ2-1; 9 bases map to TRBD2. V lost 5 bases to trimming and J lost 1 base; unmatched junction nucleotides: 6. Germline loops: CDR1 SGHTA, CDR2 FQGNSA. This CDR3 is built from 16 residues. DNA for the CDR3: TGTGCCAGCAGCCGGTCTAGCGGGATATCCTACAATGAGCAGTTCTTC. Its translation is CASSRSSGISYNEQFF.

The rearrangement links TRBV11-1 to TRBJ2-7; possibly TRBD2 for D (7 bases). The V gene lost 5 bases and the J gene lost 3 bases, with 14 bases spanning the gap. CDR3 length equals 14 residues. Germline V CDR1 and CDR2: SGHAT, FQDESV (reference sequence). The DNA for the CDR3 is TGTGCCAGCAGCGCGAGAGGGGGGGGCTACGAGCAGTACTTC. The encoded protein is CASSARGGGYEQYF.

This clone occurred once. The rearrangement links TRBV7-9 to TRBJ1-3, with TRBD1 matching 7 bases. This CDR3 has 16 residues. Germline values: CDR1 SEHNR, CDR2 FQNEAQ (reference sequence). Trimming removed 5 bases from V and 0 bases from J; junction bases left unmatched: 7. CDR3 nucleotide sequence: TGTGCCAGCAGCGCGGGACAGCCGAGCTCTGGAAACACCATATATTTT. This translates into CASSAGQPSSGNTIYF.

The CDR3 bases are TGTGCCAGCAGCCCAAGGTCCGGGATCCCCTACGAGCAGTACTTC. It translates to CASSPRSGIPYEQYF. The genes are TRBV7-6 and TRBJ2-7; D is perhaps TRBD2 (5 bases). The germline gives CDR1 SGHVS, CDR2 FNYEAQ. This CDR3 comprises 15 residues. Trimming pared 5 bases from V and 2 bases from J, leaving 16 bases between.

In this sample, this clone turned up once. The J gene is TRBJ1-1, the V gene TRBV19, with a tentative D call TRBD1 (5 bases). The CDR3 sequence is 15 residues long. Trimming shortened V by 3 bases and J by 2 bases, and 13 bases separated the two germline ends. From germline, CDR1 is LNHDA and CDR2 SQIVND (reference sequence). The CDR3 region is CASSIWGSGNTEAFF. The CDR3 DNA sequence: TGTGCCAGTAGTATCTGGGGCTCAGGCAACACTGAAGCTTTCTTT.

This clone was recorded once. The chain has TRBV4-3 and TRBJ1-4; D gene uncertain. Germline CDR1 reads LGHNA; CDR2 reads YSLEER. This CDR3 spans 15 amino acids. V dropped 4 bases and J dropped 1 base, with 10 bases sitting between them. CDR3 sequence reads: CASSPNAGTNEKLFF. As DNA, the CDR3 is TGCGCCAGCAGCCCCAACGCCGGAACTAATGAAAAACTGTTTTTT.

The chain uses TRBV7-2 and TRBJ1-2, with 11 positions matching TRBD1. CDR3 length equals 14 residues. Germline loops: CDR1 SGHTA, CDR2 FQGNSA. Trimming cost V 5 bases and J 6 bases; bases outside gene matches: 5. The CDR3 DNA follows: TGTGCCAGCAGCCCTCGGACAGGGGGCAATGGCTACACCTTC. Translated: CASSPRTGGNGYTF.